This is a list of T cell receptor beta chains from one sample in a study of immune evolution from preneoplasia to lung adenocarcinoma. The data were produced by immunoSEQ multiplex PCR, yet TCRdb's version contains in-frame clones alone and is incomplete. The profile covers 4,000 or so clones, with over 80% appearing a single time and about 6.7% taken by the ten largest. Sequencing used FFPE invasive lung adenocarcinoma tissue. These receptors were collected from a person aged 70 to 85 with invasive lung adenocarcinoma. Each CDR3 is given with its conserved first and last residue. Fields, in order: J gene, clone size, V gene, D gene, CDR3 protein. A D gene is named only where the DNA matches it firmly. Rows may omit the clone size; those that give it use once, few, many or a size class.

J gene: TRBJ1-2
clone size: NA
V gene: TRBV13
D gene: NA
CDR3 protein: CASSPQQGGYTF

J gene: TRBJ2-7
clone size: NA
V gene: TRBV6-5
D gene: NA
CDR3 protein: CASSYLPTAGYEQYF

J gene: TRBJ2-5
clone size: NA
V gene: TRBV27
D gene: NA
CDR3 protein: CASSEGAARAQETQYF

J gene: TRBJ2-1
clone size: NA
V gene: TRBV11-3
D gene: TRBD2
CDR3 protein: CASSLSLGLAGGNEQFF

J gene: TRBJ2-4
clone size: once
V gene: TRBV15
D gene: TRBD2
CDR3 protein: CATSGYPGLAGEGNIQYF

J gene: TRBJ1-2
clone size: NA
V gene: TRBV19
D gene: NA
CDR3 protein: CASRLSRTFF

J gene: TRBJ1-4
clone size: NA
V gene: TRBV18
D gene: TRBD1
CDR3 protein: CASFPGTGGEKLFF

J gene: TRBJ2-7
clone size: NA
V gene: TRBV6-5
D gene: NA
CDR3 protein: CVSRRDRELYEQYF

J gene: TRBJ2-1
clone size: NA
V gene: TRBV7-3
D gene: NA
CDR3 protein: CASSKRVVSSYNEQFF

J gene: TRBJ1-2
clone size: NA
V gene: TRBV9
D gene: NA
CDR3 protein: CASSVDSARGYTF

J gene: TRBJ2-7
clone size: few
V gene: TRBV11-2
D gene: TRBD1
CDR3 protein: CASSRDRGDEQYF

J gene: TRBJ1-1
clone size: few
V gene: TRBV7-2
D gene: TRBD1
CDR3 protein: CASSLTGGFGEAFF

J gene: TRBJ1-2
clone size: NA
V gene: TRBV18
D gene: NA
CDR3 protein: CASSPPKGRNYGYTF

J gene: TRBJ2-7
clone size: NA
V gene: TRBV19
D gene: NA
CDR3 protein: CASSIGDGRDEQYF

J gene: TRBJ1-2
clone size: few
V gene: TRBV30
D gene: TRBD1
CDR3 protein: CAWNRQGLGYGYTF

J gene: TRBJ2-5
clone size: NA
V gene: TRBV5-1
D gene: TRBD2
CDR3 protein: CASSIGLAIQETQYF

J gene: TRBJ1-2
clone size: NA
V gene: TRBV6-1
D gene: TRBD1
CDR3 protein: CASSELWDRVAYGYTF

J gene: TRBJ2-1
clone size: once
V gene: TRBV10-2
D gene: NA
CDR3 protein: CASSESSGYYNEQFF

J gene: TRBJ2-7
clone size: NA
V gene: TRBV7-2
D gene: NA
CDR3 protein: CASSLVVYEQYF

J gene: TRBJ2-3
clone size: once
V gene: TRBV7-8
D gene: NA
CDR3 protein: CASSLGREQYF

J gene: TRBJ2-3
clone size: NA
V gene: TRBV30
D gene: NA
CDR3 protein: CAWSNTGWDTQYF

J gene: TRBJ1-1
clone size: NA
V gene: TRBV30
D gene: TRBD1
CDR3 protein: CAWVGTGGTEAFF

J gene: TRBJ1-1
clone size: NA
V gene: TRBV10-2
D gene: TRBD1
CDR3 protein: CASSEGDRDSAEAFF

J gene: TRBJ2-1
clone size: NA
V gene: TRBV9
D gene: TRBD1
CDR3 protein: CASSVAIGTGPEGEQFF

J gene: TRBJ2-7
clone size: NA
V gene: TRBV6-4
D gene: NA
CDR3 protein: CASSPWVGRLENKPSYEQYF

J gene: TRBJ2-7
clone size: NA
V gene: TRBV28
D gene: NA
CDR3 protein: CASSLWGLGIEQYF

J gene: TRBJ2-5
clone size: few
V gene: TRBV21-1
D gene: NA
CDR3 protein: CASSPQETQYF

J gene: TRBJ1-1
clone size: NA
V gene: TRBV10-2
D gene: NA
CDR3 protein: CASSESFEGAFF

J gene: TRBJ2-7
clone size: NA
V gene: TRBV7-9
D gene: NA
CDR3 protein: CASSLPGSSYEQYF

J gene: TRBJ2-7
clone size: NA
V gene: TRBV29-1
D gene: TRBD1
CDR3 protein: CSVSGQGQAPYF

J gene: TRBJ2-2
clone size: once
V gene: TRBV27
D gene: NA
CDR3 protein: CASSLSQGFNIGELFF

J gene: TRBJ2-7
clone size: few
V gene: TRBV7-8
D gene: TRBD2
CDR3 protein: CASSPRTSGSLEQYF

J gene: TRBJ1-2
clone size: few
V gene: TRBV5-6
D gene: NA
CDR3 protein: CASSLALAEYGYTF

J gene: TRBJ2-3
clone size: NA
V gene: TRBV5-1
D gene: NA
CDR3 protein: CASSFGGAPDTQYF

J gene: TRBJ2-5
clone size: NA
V gene: TRBV11-3
D gene: NA
CDR3 protein: CASSPRGQETQYF

J gene: TRBJ2-2
clone size: few
V gene: TRBV2
D gene: NA
CDR3 protein: CASGRDTGELFF

J gene: TRBJ2-1
clone size: NA
V gene: TRBV7-6
D gene: NA
CDR3 protein: CASSLDGGTYNEQFF

J gene: TRBJ2-7
clone size: NA
V gene: TRBV9
D gene: NA
CDR3 protein: CASSYGSRYEQYF

J gene: TRBJ2-3
clone size: few
V gene: TRBV11-3
D gene: NA
CDR3 protein: CASSPEGARGTDTQYF

J gene: TRBJ2-7
clone size: NA
V gene: TRBV6-5
D gene: NA
CDR3 protein: CASSATGPPLHGQYF

J gene: TRBJ2-7
clone size: NA
V gene: TRBV7-3
D gene: NA
CDR3 protein: CASSWPSPYEQYF

J gene: TRBJ2-7
clone size: NA
V gene: TRBV5-6
D gene: NA
CDR3 protein: CASSPLGVGLAGPYEQYF